This TCR beta chain was captured by sequencing in a study of T cells after posttransplantation cyclophosphamide (dated by TCRdb to 2015 to 2016). Study-wide context: Using TRB sequencing, the study followed how the T cell repertoire rebuilt after myeloablative bone marrow transplantation with posttransplantation cyclophosphamide given as GVHD prophylaxis. Antigen receptor sequencing covered samples from 35 PTCy-treated patients and 16 of their related bone marrow donors. TRB sequencing was performed on blood from all 35 or so PTCy patients with 1-year posttransplant specimens. TRB sequencing was also done on up to about 3 additional blood samples from 2 to 5.2 years after transplant in 3 patients, and on pretransplant blood from a handful of patients. Because TRA and TRB clonality were tightly correlated in 9 samples, subsequent TCR analyses were focused on TRB only. Public TRB sequences were checked against a database of over 3,600 sequences associated with responses to pathogens, tumor antigens, self-antigens and alloantigens. Findings and caveats that apply to the study as a whole: Across approximately 45 patients, recipient CMV seropositivity and CMV reactivation were highly associated with TRB clonality; PTCy diversity was similar to CNI/methotrexate controls. The TRB repertoires of T cells infiltrating skin or the GI tract showed only limited overlap with the TRB repertoires found in blood. At 1-2 months, donor-recipient similarity was low but rose over the first year, and the later blood repertoires were often dominated by donor CD8+ memory clones.

Genomic DNA was the input for TRB sequencing, which was run either with the immunoSEQ assay at survey resolution or with the hsTCRB kit. In the paper's pipeline: The immunoSEQ software was used for initial read processing, and the LymphoSeq R package was used for repertoire analyses. For each TRB dataset, clonality was calculated as 1 minus normalized Shannon entropy, and the Gini coefficient was computed as well. Phenotypes of unsorted samples were inferred by mapping TRB sequences from sorted subsets of the recipient or donor onto the same recipient's unsorted samples. TCRdb retrieved this table from immuneACCESS and kept in-frame rearrangements only. Not all clones are present; in checked studies, unresolved V genes account for under half, and no reason is known for the remainder. V and J calls and clone size are given by that table; D and trimming were obtained from the DNA. The table for this sample lists 4,500 to 6,000 clones; approximately 70% of them were counted only once. More than 45% of the sample is held by the ten biggest clonotypes.

Remarks on this clone: It lacks a known antigen. Per-nucleotide qualities are absent, and no much larger clonotype sits a single base away.

A control cohort of more than ten patients who had been given myeloablative marrow transplants with methotrexate plus a calcineurin inhibitor was sampled 1 year after transplant. Peripheral blood and bone marrow mononuclear cells were isolated by Ficoll-Hypaque density centrifugation and cryopreserved. CDR1 is given as MNHEY and CDR2 as SVGAGI, both from the germline V gene. Including cysteine and phenylalanine, the CDR3 has 14 amino acids. The retained sequence is limited to the CDR3, 42 bases, with the frame set at the first base. V was cut back by 7 bases and J by 5 bases, leaving a gap of 17 bases between them.

This sample comprised PBMCs, obtained around 300 days after allogeneic stem cell transplant with calcineurin inhibitor and methotrexate. The V gene is TRBV6-5 and the J gene is TRBJ1-1; tentative D gene TRBD1, with 5 bases matching. This clonotype was obtained from a female patient in her forties or fifties who received an allogeneic stem cell transplant from an unrelated donor, was CMV-positive, and had acute and chronic GVHD. Some T cells seen after a transplant may have their origin in the graft donor. Read as DNA, the sequence is TGTGCCAGCAATCCAACGGGGGTAGGGACTGAAGCTTTCTTT. The resulting protein is CASNPTGVGTEAFF.